These T cell receptor beta chains were read from a single sample in a study of T cells in Graves' hyperthyroidism and ophthalmopathy. MiXCR, run by TCRdb on the multiplex PCR reads, gives a single entry per CDR3 protein. The repertoire includes about 620,000 distinct CDR3 sequences, 16% of them detected once, and approximately 3.9% sits in the top ten. The sequencing input was blood. The receptor source for this set is a young woman with Graves' hyperthyroidism. Each CDR3 is given with its conserved first and last residue. The D gene is left open where the match is weak. Size is stated for part of the rows, as once, few or many counts, or as a class when the clone is expanded.

abundance	d_gene	j_gene	v_gene	CDR3aa	CDR3nt
few	.	TRBJ2-3	TRBV5-1	CASSLLASGTDTQYF	TGCGCCAGCAGCTTACTCGCGTCGGGCACAGATACGCAGTATTTT
.	.	TRBJ2-7	TRBV25-1	CASSDPGSGDEQYF	TGTGCCAGCAGTGACCCCGGGTCAGGGGACGAGCAGTACTTC
many	.	TRBJ2-3	TRBV5-1	CASSSTGPDTQYF	TGCGCCAGCAGCTCCACAGGGCCAGATACGCAGTATTTT
many	TRBD2	TRBJ2-5	TRBV20-1	CSADGTSGSQETQYF	TGCAGTGCAGATGGGACTAGCGGATCCCAAGAGACCCAGTACTTC
many	.	TRBJ2-3	TRBV3-1	CASRQAASTDTQYF	TGTGCCAGCAGGCAAGCGGCTAGCACAGATACGCAGTATTTT
.	.	TRBJ1-1	TRBV5-6	CASSFIGPTEAFF	TGTGCCAGCAGCTTTATCGGACCCACTGAAGCTTTCTTT
.	TRBD1	TRBJ1-5	TRBV19	CATEDRVFYQPQHF	TGTGCCACGGAGGACAGGGTGTTTTATCAGCCCCAGCATTTT
many	.	TRBJ1-5	TRBV27	CASSSTDPYQPQHF	TGTGCCAGCAGTTCGACGGATCCTTATCAGCCCCAGCATTTT
many	.	TRBJ2-1	TRBV20-1	CSARDQRQGSYNEQFF	TGCAGTGCTAGAGATCAACGGCAGGGATCCTACAATGAGCAGTTCTTC
many	TRBD2	TRBJ2-5	TRBV20-1	CSAGSGRGLETQYF	TGCAGTGCTGGCAGCGGGAGGGGATTAGAGACCCAGTACTTC
many	.	TRBJ2-1	TRBV18	CASSPPGHNEQFF	TGTGCCAGCAGCCCTCCCGGCCACAATGAGCAGTTCTTC
.	.	TRBJ2-3	TRBV4-1	CASSQEVAFPSTDTQYF	TGCGCCAGCAGCCAAGAAGTGGCGTTTCCTAGCACAGATACGCAGTATTTT
many	TRBD2	TRBJ2-4	TRBV2	CALGGDKNIQYF	TGTGCCCTTGGGGGGGACAAAAACATTCAGTACTTC
many	.	TRBJ2-1	TRBV7-3	CASSLTRIDEQFF	TGTGCCAGCAGCTTAACACGGATCGATGAGCAGTTCTTC
.	.	TRBJ1-2	TRBV10-3	CAISEGSLYGYTF	TGTGCCATCAGTGAGGGCAGTTTGTATGGCTACACCTTC
.	.	TRBJ1-5	TRBV6-1	CASSSGSRNQPQHF	TGTGCCAGCAGTTCCGGGTCCCGCAATCAGCCCCAGCATTTT
.	TRBD1	TRBJ1-6	TRBV20-1	CSARGDRLNSPLHF	TGCAGTGCTAGAGGGGACAGGTTAAATTCACCCCTCCACTTT
many	.	TRBJ1-2	TRBV27	CASSFAGGYTF	TGTGCCAGCAGTTTCGCGGGGGGCTACACCTTC
many	TRBD2	TRBJ2-1	TRBV30	CAWSFGGLAANEQFF	TGTGCCTGGAGTTTCGGGGGACTAGCGGCGAATGAGCAGTTCTTC
.	TRBD2	TRBJ2-1	TRBV4-1	CASSQVGLAGEQFF	TGCGCCAGCAGCCAAGTTGGTCTAGCGGGAGAGCAGTTCTTC
.	.	TRBJ1-5	TRBV20-1	CSAGGHLLNQPQHF	TGCAGTGCTGGGGGACACCTACTCAATCAGCCCCAGCATTTT
many	.	TRBJ2-5	TRBV7-2	CASSDYHKYQETQYF	TGTGCCAGCTCCGACTATCATAAGTACCAAGAGACCCAGTACTTC
few	TRBD2	TRBJ2-7	TRBV6-6	CASSYLTTSGRVDEQYF	TGTGCCAGCAGTTACCTCACTACTAGCGGGAGGGTCGACGAGCAGTACTTC
.	.	TRBJ2-3	TRBV12-5	CASGPRRNTDTQYF	TGTGCTAGTGGTCCCAGACGTAACACAGATACGCAGTATTTT
.	.	TRBJ2-5	TRBV19	CASSISQETQYF	TGTGCCAGTAGTATCAGCCAAGAGACCCAGTACTTC
many	TRBD1	TRBJ1-4	TRBV12-3/TRBV12-4	CASSQDRFNEKLFF	TGTGCCAGCAGTCAGGACAGGTTTAATGAAAAACTGTTTTTT
many	TRBD2	TRBJ2-3	TRBV27	CASSSDGRATDTQYF	TGTGCCAGCAGTTCTGACGGGAGGGCCACAGATACGCAGTATTTT
many	TRBD2	TRBJ2-3	TRBV2	CASRGPRLAGGTDTQYF	TGTGCCAGCAGGGGGCCTCGACTAGCGGGAGGCACAGATACGCAGTATTTT
.	.	TRBJ2-3	TRBV15	CATSVGYRAKDTQYF	TGTGCCACCTCCGTCGGGTATAGGGCAAAAGATACGCAGTATTTT
few	TRBD1	TRBJ1-1	TRBV19	CASYDRDTEAFF	TGTGCCAGTTATGACAGGGACACTGAAGCTTTCTTT
many	.	TRBJ1-5	TRBV7-8	CASSLEWVLGNQPQHF	TGTGCCAGCAGCTTAGAGTGGGTTTTGGGCAATCAGCCCCAGCATTTT
.	.	TRBJ2-2	TRBV5-1	CASSSLLDSSNTGELFF	TGCGCCAGCAGCTCCCTCCTCGATAGCTCGAACACCGGGGAGCTGTTTTTT
many	TRBD1	TRBJ1-1	TRBV20-1	CSARVTGENTEAFF	TGCAGTGCTAGAGTTACAGGGGAGAACACTGAAGCTTTCTTT
.	TRBD2	TRBJ2-3	TRBV5-1	CASTSRGLDTDTQYF	TGCGCCAGCACTTCAAGGGGACTAGACACAGATACGCAGTATTTT
many	TRBD2	TRBJ2-5	TRBV28	CASSYKRERGETQYF	TGTGCCAGCAGTTACAAGCGGGAGCGCGGAGAGACCCAGTACTTC